This passage covers 20 T cell receptor beta chains from one sample sequenced in a study of blood T cells in healthy people across ages. A sample-barcoded 5' primer and a J-beta primer mix were used in a second PCR of roughly 6 to 12 cycles. TCRdb re-derived calls from the 5' RACE reads in MiXCR, one entry per CDR3 protein. The sample has hundreds of thousands of distinct CDR3 sequences, 20% to 25% seen once; the top ten hold roughly 3.6%. Sequenced sample: blood. Receptors originate from a man between 70 and 80 years old in good health.

The V and J genes are TRBV28 and TRBJ1-1; D unresolved. Germline CDR1 reads MDHEN; CDR2 reads SYDVKM. Trimming took off 10 bases at V and 5 bases at J, with 17 bases between the two ends. This CDR3 is built from 13 residues. This CDR3 is CATLKGGRTEAFF. The CDR3 region has the DNA TGTGCCACCCTGAAGGGAGGGAGGACTGAAGCTTTCTTT.

The genes are TRBV20-1 and TRBJ2-5; D perhaps matches TRBD2 (5 bases). The CDR3 has 15 amino acids. V was pared by 6 bases and J by 2 bases, with 19 bases between. Germline CDR1 DFQATT, CDR2 SNEGSKA (reference sequence). CDR3 sequence reads: CSATIHGLGQETQYF. The CDR3 bases are TGCAGTGCCACCATCCATGGACTGGGACAAGAGACCCAGTACTTC.

This clonotype has just a few counts. The chain joins TRBV28 to TRBJ2-7; tentatively, D is TRBD1 (6 bases). CDR1 is MDHEN and CDR2 is SYDVKM in the germline V gene. The CDR3 has 13 amino acids. Between the trimmed V and J ends, which lost 7 bases and 3 bases, there was a span of 13 bases. CDR3 DNA sequence: TGTGCCAGCACAACAGGGAACTACTACGAGCAGTACTTC. Its translation is CASTTGNYYEQYF.

This clonotype has a count of ten or more. The chain joins TRBV12-5 to TRBJ2-7; the D call may be TRBD1 or TRBD2 (5 bases each). This CDR3 contains 14 residues. CDR1 LGHNT and CDR2 FRNRAP come from the germline V gene. With 1 base removed from V and 4 bases from J, the gap between germline ends came to 11 bases. The CDR3 is CASGLGGREYEQYF. The CDR3 nucleotides read TGTGCTAGTGGTTTGGGGGGGAGAGAATACGAGCAGTACTTC.

The CDR3 loop reads CASISGTSGSKNIQYF. CDR3 coding DNA: TGTGCCAGCATATCCGGGACTAGCGGGAGCAAAAACATTCAGTACTTC. The V call is TRBV2, the J call TRBJ2-4; 14 positions agree with TRBD2. Unmatched junction bases numbered 5, after V lost 7 bases and J lost 3 bases. The CDR3 contains 16 residues. Germline CDR1 and CDR2: SNHLY and FYNNEI.

The chain has TRBV6-6 and TRBJ2-6, with 8 bases lining up with TRBD1. CDR3 length: 16 amino acids. Germline V CDR1 and CDR2: MNHNY, SVGAGI (reference sequence). Trimming cost V 7 bases and J 4 bases; bases outside gene matches: 9. The DNA of the CDR3 is TGTGCCAGCAAACTTGACAGGGGATCGGGGGCCAACGTCCTGACTTTC. Encoded protein: CASKLDRGSGANVLTF.

The chain uses TRBV9 and TRBJ1-5; D may be TRBD1 (5 bases). Trimming pared 4 bases from V and 4 bases from J, leaving 12 bases between. The CDR3 runs to 14 residues. Germline V gene lookup returns CDR1 SGDLS and CDR2 YYNGEE. DNA for the CDR3: TGTGCCAGCAGCCGGGACCCTTCAAATCAGCCCCAGCATTTT. This gives the protein CASSRDPSNQPQHF.

The CDR3 DNA is TGCGCCAGCAGCATCTCTAGCGATTACAATGAGCAGTTCTTC. It encodes CASSISSDYNEQFF. J is TRBJ2-1 and V is TRBV5-1, with D perhaps matching TRBD2 (6 bases). Per the germline V gene, CDR1 is SGHRS and CDR2 is YFSETQ. V lost 4 bases, J lost 4 bases, and 12 bases lay in between. The CDR3 contains 14 residues.

This clonotype turned up a few times. Written as DNA, the CDR3 is TGTGCCAGCAGCCCAGGGGCGTTGCTGGATGAGCAGTTCTTC. Protein product: CASSPGALLDEQFF. The V call is TRBV27, the J call TRBJ2-1; a weak D match, TRBD1 (6 bases). CDR3 length: 14 residues. Trimming removed 6 bases from V and 8 bases from J, with 17 bases in between. The germline V gene encodes CDR1 MNHEY and CDR2 SMNVEV (reference sequence).

This chain joins TRBV7-2 and TRBJ2-1, with D unclear. The V and J ends lost 1 base and 4 bases respectively, with 11 bases between them. There are 15 residues in the CDR3. The germline CDR1 and CDR2 sequences are SGHTA and FQGNSA. CDR3 in amino acids: CASSLEWVLYNEQFF. The DNA for the CDR3 is TGTGCCAGCAGCTTAGAGTGGGTCCTTTACAATGAGCAGTTCTTC. The full variable domain, in which reference TRBV7-2 and TRBJ2-1 provide the parts outside the CDR3, is GAGVSQSPSNKVTEKGKDVELRCDPISGHTALYWYRQSLGQGLEFLIYFQGNSAPDKSGLPSDRFSAERTGGSVSTLTIQRTQQEDSAVYLCASSLEWVLYNEQFFGPGTRLTVL.

This rearrangement joins TRBV5-1 to TRBJ2-7, with 7 bases aligning to TRBD2. Per the germline V gene, CDR1 is SGHRS and CDR2 is YFSETQ. J was trimmed by 0 bases and V by 8 bases; bases with no gene match: 11. This CDR3 contains 15 residues. The DNA of the CDR3 is TGCGCCAGTAACCCGGACGGCGGGAGCTCCTACGAGCAGTACTTC. Amino acids: CASNPDGGSSYEQYF.

The chain carries TRBV12-3 or TRBV12-4 and TRBJ1-2, with 10 bases lining up with TRBD1. The CDR3 runs to 15 residues. The V and J ends lost 6 bases and 2 bases, in that order; junction bases with no gene match: 6. The CDR3 DNA reads as TGTGCCAGCAGGGTGCCGGGACAGGGGAACTATGGCTACACCTTC. Translation: CASRVPGQGNYGYTF.

The chain links TRBV29-1 to TRBJ2-3; 10 bases map to TRBD1. Germline lookup yields CDR1 SQVTM and CDR2 ANQGSEA. The CDR3 covers 15 residues. Trimming at V came to 8 bases and at J to 4 bases, leaving 12 bases not matched to a gene. The CDR3 sequence: CSLKSGTGVPDTQYF. CDR3 nucleotide sequence: TGCAGCCTCAAATCCGGGACAGGGGTTCCAGATACGCAGTATTTT.

The chain has TRBV6-6 and TRBJ2-5, with 9 bases matching TRBD2. The DNA end is a closer match to TRBJ2-1, so the J assignment may be wrong. The CDR3 totals 17 residues. Germline V gene sequence: CDR1 MNHNY, CDR2 SVGAGI (reference sequence). The CDR3 region has the DNA TGTGCCAGCAGTTACTCGATAGCTCTAGCGGGATTCAATGAGCAGTTCTTC. As protein: CASSYSIALAGFNEQFF.

Only a few counts were recorded for this clonotype. This chain uses TRBV28 with TRBJ2-7; a weak D match, TRBD1 (6 bases). Germline-derived CDR1 and CDR2 are MDHEN and SYDVKM. Trimming pared 4 bases from V and 4 bases from J, leaving 23 bases between. The CDR3 covers 17 residues. This chain's CDR3 is CASSSWAGGQPDYEQYF. The CDR3 coding sequence is TGTGCCAGCAGTTCATGGGCTGGGGGCCAACCCGATTACGAGCAGTACTTC.

This clonotype has only a few counts. The rearrangement links TRBV10-3 to TRBJ1-5, with 8 bases that match TRBD1. Germline-derived CDR1 and CDR2 are ENHRY and SYGVKD. The CDR3 totals 13 residues. The V and J ends lost 5 bases and 5 bases, in that order; junction bases with no gene match: 2. The CDR3 region is CAISQGADQPQHF. The DNA for the CDR3 is TGTGCCATCAGTCAGGGGGCAGATCAGCCCCAGCATTTT.

V gene TRBV27 combines with J gene TRBJ2-1; 10 nucleotides align to TRBD2. CDR3 length: 15 residues. After removal of 4 bases from V and 8 bases from J, the junction contained 8 bases not matched to a gene. Germline assignment: CDR1 MNHEY and CDR2 SMNVEV (reference sequence). The DNA of the CDR3 is TGTGCCAGCAGTTCCCCTAGCGGGAGATGGGATGAGCAGTTCTTC. It translates to CASSSPSGRWDEQFF.

V is TRBV12-3 or TRBV12-4 and J is TRBJ2-3; 8 nucleotides line up with TRBD1. The trim removed 6 bases at V and 5 bases at J, leaving 13 bases unmatched. The CDR3 is 16 amino acids. The DNA of the CDR3 is TGTGCCAGCAGCCCCCGGGACAGGCTGGGGAGAGATACGCAGTATTTT. It encodes CASSPRDRLGRDTQYF.

This chain uses TRBV6-5 with TRBJ2-5; TRBD1 matches 7 bases. J gave up 1 base and V 0 bases, and 5 bases lay outside the gene matches. This CDR3 has 16 residues. Germline loops: CDR1 MNHEY, CDR2 SVGAGI. CDR3 loop: CASSYSTGQIQETQYF. Here the CDR3 DNA reads TGTGCCAGCAGTTACTCCACGGGACAGATCCAAGAGACCCAGTACTTC.

The chain couples TRBV5-1 to TRBJ2-1, with TRBD2 identical over 7 bases. CDR3 size: 15 residues. The ends lost 4 bases at V and 2 bases at J; junction bases unmatched: 6. CDR1 is SGHRS, CDR2 YFSETQ, per germline. As DNA, the CDR3 is TGCGCCAGCAGCCCCGCGGGAGAGGCCTACAATGAGCAGTTCTTC. This codes for CASSPAGEAYNEQFF.